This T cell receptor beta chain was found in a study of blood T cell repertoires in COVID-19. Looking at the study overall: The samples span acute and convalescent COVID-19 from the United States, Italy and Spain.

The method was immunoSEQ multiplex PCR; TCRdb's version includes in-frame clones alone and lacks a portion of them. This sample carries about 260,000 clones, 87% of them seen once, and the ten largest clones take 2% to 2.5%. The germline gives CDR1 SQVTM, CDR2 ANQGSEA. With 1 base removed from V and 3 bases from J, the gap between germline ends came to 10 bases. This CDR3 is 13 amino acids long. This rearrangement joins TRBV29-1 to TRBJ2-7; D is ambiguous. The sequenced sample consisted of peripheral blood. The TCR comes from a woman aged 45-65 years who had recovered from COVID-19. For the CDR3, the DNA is TGCAGCGTTGAAGTCGGGTCTGGCTACGAGCAGTACTTC. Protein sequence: CSVEVGSGYEQYF.